Following are 18 T cell receptor beta chains from one sample sequenced in a study of shared clonotypes between healthy human individuals. The naive CD8 fraction comprised CD45RO-negative cells positively selected for CCR7 and excluded terminally differentiated effector memory CD45RA+ cells. Assay used: immunoSEQ multiplex PCR; TCRdb lists only in-frame clones, some missing. The table shows around 1.9 million clones, with just over 90% occurring only once. Sequenced sample: naive CD8+ T cells from PBMCs. The receptor set was obtained from a man between 18 and 29 years old in good health. Some clones in this sample may be carry-over from other donors' samples.

The chain couples TRBV30 to TRBJ2-7; 7 bases agree with TRBD2. This CDR3 is built from 14 residues. CDR1 is GTSNPN and CDR2 is SVGIG in the germline V gene (reference sequence). The V segment lost 3 bases and the J segment 5 bases; nucleotides outside the gene matches: 10. The CDR3 sequence: CAWRAAGSPHEQYF. Here the CDR3 DNA reads TGTGCCTGGAGGGCAGCGGGGTCCCCCCACGAGCAGTACTTC.

CDR3 in amino acids: CASRTSGKGEQYF. The CDR3 coding sequence is TGTGCCAGCAGGACTAGCGGGAAGGGAGAGCAGTACTTC. The chain combines TRBV19 with TRBJ2-7, with 12 bases aligning to TRBD2. Germline V lookup: CDR1 LNHDA, CDR2 SQIVND (reference sequence). V lost 9 bases to trimming and J lost 7 bases; unmatched junction nucleotides: 7. This CDR3 spans 13 amino acids.

The CDR3 sequence: CASSYSSRVSNQPQHF. As DNA, the CDR3 is TGTGCCAGCAGTTACTCGAGCAGGGTGAGCAATCAGCCCCAGCATTTT. The chain couples TRBV6-6 to TRBJ1-5, with D perhaps matching TRBD1 (5 bases). Germline lookup yields CDR1 MNHNY and CDR2 SVGAGI (reference sequence). V lost 0 bases and J 1 base, leaving 10 bases between the germline ends. There are 16 residues in the CDR3.

The chain uses TRBV18 and TRBJ2-3, with 12 bases that match TRBD2. Germline V gene lookup returns CDR1 KGHSH and CDR2 LQKENI. V gave up 2 bases and J gave up 5 bases; unmatched junction bases: 8. CDR3 size: 17 residues. The CDR3, as DNA: TGTGCCAGCTCACCAATGAGACTAGCGGGAGTAGGAGATACGCAGTATTTT. Protein product: CASSPMRLAGVGDTQYF.

The chain has TRBV6-5 and TRBJ2-7; D remains unclear. The CDR3 has 14 residues. CDR1 MNHEY and CDR2 SVGAGI come from the germline V gene. V gave up 0 bases and J gave up 3 bases, with 9 bases separating them. The CDR3 here is CASSYSSLIYEQYF. CDR3 in DNA: TGTGCCAGCAGTTACTCTTCTCTCATCTACGAGCAGTACTTC.

As regards this clone: This sample also contains other DNA sequences that code for the same CDR3. This rearrangement joins TRBV28 to TRBJ1-2; 8 bases are a match to TRBD1. The junction had 3 bases not matched to a gene; V was cut back by 2 bases and J by 7 bases. Germline lookup yields CDR1 MDHEN and CDR2 SYDVKM. The CDR3 loop spans 13 amino acids. The CDR3 DNA sequence: TGTGCCAGCAGTTTACAGGGGGCGCCTGGCTACACCTTC. This gives the protein CASSLQGAPGYTF.

Worth noting for this clone: Distinct nucleotide sequences in the sample also encode this CDR3. The chain combines TRBV7-2 with TRBJ1-5; the D is unclear. V was trimmed by 1 base and J by 0 bases, leaving 7 bases between them. The V gene's germline CDR1 is SGHTA and CDR2 FQGNSA. This CDR3 contains 15 residues. The CDR3 DNA reads TGTGCCAGCAGCTTAGGACACTTTAGCAATCAGCCCCAGCATTTT. Amino acids: CASSLGHFSNQPQHF.

The gene calls are TRBV7-6 and TRBJ1-5; 10 bases line up with TRBD1. CDR3 length: 16 residues. V was clipped by 1 base and J by 7 bases; unmatched bases: 7. Germline V gene lookup returns CDR1 SGHVS and CDR2 FNYEAQ. CDR3 protein: CASSLDSGTGAQPQHF. The CDR3 coding sequence is TGTGCCAGCAGCTTAGATTCGGGGACAGGGGCGCAGCCCCAGCATTTT.

The V call is TRBV4-2, the J call TRBJ2-2; D may be TRBD1 (5 bases). The V end lost 0 bases, the J end lost 4 bases, and 15 bases lay between the germline ends. In germline, CDR1 is LGHNA, CDR2 YNFKEQ. The CDR3 covers 17 residues. The CDR3: CASSQDLVGVFTGELFF. The CDR3 bases are TGTGCCAGCAGCCAAGATCTAGTAGGGGTCTTCACCGGGGAGCTGTTTTTT.

This sequence joins TRBV19 and TRBJ1-1; a possible D gene is TRBD1 (5 bases). With 7 bases removed from V and 2 bases from J, the gap between germline ends came to 20 bases. CDR1 is LNHDA, CDR2 SQIVND, per germline (reference sequence). This CDR3 comprises 16 residues. The chain's CDR3 is CASNNRDAGSNTEAFF. In DNA, the CDR3 is TGTGCCAGTAATAATCGGGACGCAGGGAGTAACACTGAAGCTTTCTTT.

V is TRBV4-3 and J is TRBJ2-1; perhaps D is TRBD1 or TRBD2 (5 bases each). V lost 3 bases and J lost 2, with 20 bases in between. CDR3 length: 18 amino acids. Germline-derived CDR1 and CDR2 are LGHNA and YSLEER. The chain's CDR3 is CASSQSLGRRGPYNEQFF. The CDR3 nucleotides are TGCGCCAGCAGCCAGTCACTGGGACGACGCGGGCCCTACAATGAGCAGTTCTTC.

The V call is TRBV27, the J call TRBJ1-1; tentatively, D is TRBD1 (5 bases). Germline V gene data show CDR1 as MNHEY and CDR2 as SMNVEV (reference sequence). V lost 5 bases and J 2 bases, leaving 18 bases between the germline ends. The CDR3 has 16 residues. The CDR3 loop reads CASSPQGEGVNTEAFF. DNA for the CDR3: TGTGCCAGCAGTCCTCAGGGTGAAGGGGTCAACACTGAAGCTTTCTTT.

V usage is TRBV4-1 and J usage is TRBJ2-7, with 8 bases aligning to TRBD1. Germline CDR1 is MGHRA and CDR2 is YSYEKL. The CDR3 length is 16 residues. V was pared by 4 bases and J by 3 bases, with 11 bases of the junction left unmatched. CDR3 residues: CASSPSRTGFFYEQYF. CDR3 nucleotide sequence: TGCGCCAGCAGCCCTTCCCGGACAGGGTTCTTCTACGAGCAGTACTTC.

V gene TRBV5-6 combines with J gene TRBJ2-7; tentative D call: TRBD1 (5 bases). Germline CDR1 reads SGHDT; CDR2 reads YYEEEE. The CDR3 is made up of 13 amino acids. Trimming took 4 bases from V and 0 from J, leaving 8 bases between them. The CDR3 loop reads CASSEGDSYEQYF. In DNA form, the CDR3 reads TGTGCCAGCAGCGAAGGGGACTCCTACGAGCAGTACTTC.

V is TRBV9 and J is TRBJ2-3; 8 bases are a match to TRBD2. After removal of 5 bases from V and 6 bases from J, the junction contained 5 bases not matched to a gene. Germline V CDR1 and CDR2: SGDLS, YYNGEE. CDR3 size: 13 residues. The CDR3 protein is CASSRTSFDTQYF. CDR3 in DNA: TGTGCCAGCAGTCGGACTAGCTTTGATACGCAGTATTTT.

This rearrangement joins TRBV9 to TRBJ1-4; no firm D call. Trimming removed 0 bases from V and 8 bases from J, with 17 bases in between. CDR3 length equals 16 residues. Germline V gene data show CDR1 as SGDLS and CDR2 as YYNGEE. CDR3 DNA sequence: TGTGCCAGCAGCGTAGGTTATCGGGGTTTGGAGGAAAAACTGTTTTTT. Translation gives CASSVGYRGLEEKLFF.

The rearrangement links TRBV13 to TRBJ2-3, with 12 nucleotides matching TRBD2. J was trimmed by 5 bases and V by 3 bases; bases with no gene match: 12. Germline values: CDR1 PRHDT, CDR2 FYEKMQ (reference sequence). The CDR3 covers 18 residues. The CDR3 DNA reads TGTGCCAGCAGCTTCAACCCGACTAGCGGGAGTAGTAGAGATACGCAGTATTTT. Its protein product is CASSFNPTSGSSRDTQYF.

This chain links TRBV27 with TRBJ2-1; 8 positions match TRBD2. The CDR3 covers 14 residues. Germline V lookup: CDR1 MNHEY, CDR2 SMNVEV (reference sequence). The J segment lost 8 bases and the V segment lost 9 bases, leaving 12 bases of the junction unmatched. The CDR3, as DNA: TGTGCCAGTTCGACTAGCGCCCGGCTGGATGAGCAGTTCTTC. It codes for CASSTSARLDEQFF.